These T cell receptor beta chains were read from a single sample in a study of spatial heterogeneity in lung cancer. TCRdb reprocessed the 5' RACE reads via MiXCR and lists one record per CDR3 protein. The table lists some 120,000 distinct CDR3 sequences, 9% to 15% of them singletons. This sample comprised PBMCs, obtained at follow-up. Source of these receptors: a male donor with early-stage non-small cell lung cancer. Both conserved end residues are part of each CDR3. The order of the fields is CDR3 protein, CDR3 DNA, D gene, clone size, J gene, V gene. D genes are given only for firm matches. Only part of the rows carry a size: once, few, many, or a class if the clone is expanded.

CDR3: CASSYSGTGMSTGELFF
DNA: TGTGCCAGCAGTTACTCGGGAACAGGGATGTCTACCGGGGAGCTGTTTTTT
D: .
size: .
J: TRBJ2-2
V: TRBV6-2/TRBV6-3

CDR3: CASSYGGTGTTEAFF
DNA: TGTGCCAGCAGTTACGGGGGTACAGGGACCACTGAAGCTTTCTTT
D: .
size: .
J: TRBJ1-1
V: TRBV6-2/TRBV6-3

CDR3: CASSNSGGRDNEQFF
DNA: TGCGCCAGCAGCAATAGCGGGGGGCGTGACAATGAGCAGTTCTTC
D: TRBD2
size: many
J: TRBJ2-1
V: TRBV5-1

CDR3: CSVGVYYGYTF
DNA: TGCAGTGTTGGTGTTTATTATGGCTACACCTTC
D: .
size: many
J: TRBJ1-2
V: TRBV20-1

CDR3: CASSFGTGSPNEKLFF
DNA: TGCGCCAGCAGCTTCGGGACAGGGTCCCCTAATGAAAAACTGTTTTTT
D: TRBD1
size: many
J: TRBJ1-4
V: TRBV5-1

CDR3: CASSTRAPLRNQPQHF
DNA: TGTGCCAGCAGTACACGGGCCCCTCTTAGGAATCAGCCCCAGCATTTT
D: .
size: many
J: TRBJ1-5
V: TRBV27

CDR3: CASTPGGTGELFF
DNA: TGTGCCAGCACCCCCGGGGGCACCGGGGAGCTGTTTTTT
D: .
size: few
J: TRBJ2-2
V: TRBV7-9

CDR3: CASSLGTVGQPQHF
DNA: TGTGCCAGCAGCTTAGGGACAGTTGGGCAGCCCCAGCATTTT
D: .
size: .
J: TRBJ1-5
V: TRBV7-2

CDR3: CASSVILRGQGFYEQFF
DNA: TGTGCCAGCAGCGTGATACTTCGAGGACAGGGGTTCTATGAGCAGTTCTTC
D: TRBD1
size: .
J: TRBJ2-1
V: TRBV7-2

CDR3: CASSFQGVSGNTIYF
DNA: TGTGCCAGCAGTTTTCAGGGGGTCTCTGGAAACACCATATATTTT
D: TRBD1
size: many
J: TRBJ1-3
V: TRBV6-5

CDR3: CSASPVYRGELDEQFF
DNA: TGCAGCGCAAGCCCGGTATATCGGGGGGAGTTGGATGAGCAGTTCTTC
D: TRBD2
size: few
J: TRBJ2-1
V: TRBV20-1

CDR3: CASRRQVTDTQYF
DNA: TGTGCCAGCAGACGACAAGTCACAGATACGCAGTATTTT
D: .
size: .
J: TRBJ2-3
V: TRBV7-2

CDR3: CASSLEAGPPYEQYF
DNA: TGTGCCAGCAGCTTAGAGGCGGGCCCCCCCTACGAGCAGTACTTC
D: .
size: many
J: TRBJ2-7
V: TRBV7-2

CDR3: CSARGTGGYGYTF
DNA: TGCAGTGCCAGAGGTACAGGGGGCTATGGCTACACCTTC
D: TRBD1
size: .
J: TRBJ1-2
V: TRBV20-1

CDR3: CATSPHGGSTDTQYF
DNA: TGTGCCACCAGTCCTCACGGGGGCTCCACAGATACGCAGTATTTT
D: .
size: few
J: TRBJ2-3
V: TRBV24-1

CDR3: CASTIGSSGSYEQYF
DNA: TGTGCCAGCACTATAGGGTCTAGCGGATCCTACGAGCAGTACTTC
D: TRBD2
size: many
J: TRBJ2-7
V: TRBV11-2

CDR3: CASSLVSYFATDTQYF
DNA: TGTGCCAGCAGTTTGGTTAGTTATTTCGCCACAGATACGCAGTATTTT
D: .
size: many
J: TRBJ2-3
V: TRBV27

CDR3: CASTKTGTATYEQYF
DNA: TGTGCCAGCACCAAAACCGGGACAGCAACCTACGAGCAGTACTTC
D: TRBD1
size: many
J: TRBJ2-7
V: TRBV7-9

CDR3: CASSFSRDTEAFF
DNA: TGTGCCAGCAGTTTTTCCAGGGATACTGAAGCTTTCTTT
D: .
size: .
J: TRBJ1-1
V: TRBV12-3/TRBV12-4

CDR3: CASSPQGGRETQYF
DNA: TGCGCCAGCAGCCCACAGGGGGGCCGGGAGACCCAGTACTTC
D: TRBD1
size: few
J: TRBJ2-5
V: TRBV5-1

CDR3: CASSFGTPNTGELFF
DNA: TGTGCCAGCAGCTTTGGGACACCGAACACCGGGGAGCTGTTTTTT
D: .
size: .
J: TRBJ2-2
V: TRBV7-3

CDR3: CASSLGGVRNEQFF
DNA: TGCGCCAGCAGCTTGGGAGGGGTGAGGAATGAGCAGTTCTTC
D: .
size: many
J: TRBJ2-1
V: TRBV5-1

CDR3: CASSLGKGETQYF
DNA: TGTGCCAGCAGCTTAGGGAAGGGAGAGACCCAGTACTTC
D: .
size: .
J: TRBJ2-5
V: TRBV7-2

CDR3: CASSQSMGSAEAFF
DNA: TGTGCCAGCAGCCAGAGCATGGGTAGCGCTGAAGCTTTCTTT
D: .
size: .
J: TRBJ1-1
V: TRBV3-1

CDR3: CASRTGRNYGYTF
DNA: TGTGCCAGCAGGACAGGGCGTAACTATGGCTACACCTTC
D: .
size: .
J: TRBJ1-2
V: TRBV21-1

CDR3: CASSQAGVSEQYF
DNA: TGTGCCAGCAGCCAAGCAGGGGTGAGCGAGCAGTACTTC
D: .
size: .
J: TRBJ2-7
V: TRBV14

CDR3: CSVEEWGRGTNYGYTF
DNA: TGCAGCGTTGAAGAGTGGGGGCGGGGAACTAACTATGGCTACACCTTC
D: .
size: many
J: TRBJ1-2
V: TRBV29-1

CDR3: CSVGSEKLFF
DNA: TGCAGCGTCGGAAGCGAAAAACTGTTTTTT
D: .
size: many
J: TRBJ1-4
V: TRBV29-1

CDR3: CASSQERAGHSPLHF
DNA: TGTGCCAGCAGCCAAGAGAGGGCAGGGCATTCACCCCTCCACTTT
D: .
size: many
J: TRBJ1-6
V: TRBV4-2

CDR3: CASRDLTGNQPQHF
DNA: TGCGCCAGCAGGGACTTAACGGGCAATCAGCCCCAGCATTTT
D: .
size: few
J: TRBJ1-5
V: TRBV10-2

CDR3: CASSQDMYGYTF
DNA: TGTGCCAGCAGCCAAGACATGTATGGCTACACCTTC
D: .
size: few
J: TRBJ1-2
V: TRBV3-1

CDR3: CASSLQDGGRQYF
DNA: TGTGCCAGCAGCCTTCAGGACGGAGGGCGGCAGTACTTC
D: .
size: few
J: TRBJ2-7
V: TRBV12-3/TRBV12-4

CDR3: CSADWGQPSSAEAFF
DNA: TGCAGTGCAGACTGGGGACAGCCTTCGTCCGCTGAAGCTTTCTTT
D: TRBD1
size: few
J: TRBJ1-1
V: TRBV20-1

CDR3: CASSQPGGRLYNEQFF
DNA: TGCGCCAGCAGCCAACCCGGGGGCCGTCTTTACAATGAGCAGTTCTTC
D: .
size: few
J: TRBJ2-1
V: TRBV4-1

CDR3: CASSYLSGGISYEQYF
DNA: TGTGCCAGCAGTTACCTCTCAGGGGGGATTTCATACGAGCAGTACTTC
D: .
size: many
J: TRBJ2-7
V: TRBV6-2/TRBV6-3

CDR3: CASPILECSIQETQYF
DNA: TGTGCCAGCCCTATCCTAGAATGCTCGATCCAAGAGACCCAGTACTTC
D: .
size: .
J: TRBJ2-5
V: TRBV21-1

CDR3: CASTPRGNSPLHF
DNA: TGTGCCAGCACCCCCCGCGGTAATTCACCCCTCCACTTT
D: .
size: few
J: TRBJ1-6
V: TRBV6-5

CDR3: CASSRHLNTEAFF
DNA: TGTGCTAGCAGCCGACATTTAAACACTGAAGCTTTCTTT
D: .
size: .
J: TRBJ1-1
V: TRBV7-7

CDR3: CASSPPGVVAYEQYF
DNA: TGTGCCAGCTCACCACCAGGTGTGGTAGCCTACGAGCAGTACTTC
D: .
size: .
J: TRBJ2-7
V: TRBV18

CDR3: CASSGGDTTNSPLHF
DNA: TGTGCCAGCAGCGGAGGGGACACTACTAATTCACCCCTCCACTTT
D: .
size: .
J: TRBJ1-6
V: TRBV9

CDR3: CASRPGTGIGELFF
DNA: TGTGCCAGCAGGCCCGGGACAGGGATCGGGGAGCTGTTTTTT
D: TRBD1
size: few
J: TRBJ2-2
V: TRBV5-4

CDR3: CASSHTETGELFF
DNA: TGTGCCAGCAGCCACACAGAGACCGGGGAGCTGTTTTTT
D: .
size: .
J: TRBJ2-2
V: TRBV7-9

CDR3: CASSVVAGTEAFF
DNA: TGTGCCAGCAGCGTAGTGGCGGGCACTGAAGCTTTCTTT
D: .
size: many
J: TRBJ1-1
V: TRBV9

CDR3: CASSARDGPYEQYF
DNA: TGTGCCAGCAGCGCCCGGGACGGGCCCTACGAGCAGTACTTC
D: .
size: few
J: TRBJ2-7
V: TRBV7-9

CDR3: CASSLLWDQPQHF
DNA: TGCGCCAGCAGCTTGTTATGGGATCAGCCCCAGCATTTT
D: .
size: many
J: TRBJ1-5
V: TRBV5-1

CDR3: CASSVDGLAGAPRVTGELFF
DNA: TGTGCCAGCAGCGTAGACGGACTAGCGGGGGCGCCCCGTGTCACCGGGGAGCTGTTTTTT
D: TRBD2
size: few
J: TRBJ2-2
V: TRBV9